The entry below gives a single T cell receptor (beta chain) sequence along with its context. The sample holds a few counts of this clonotype. Its target antigen remains unknown. The input lacks base qualities; no much larger clone sits a single base away. Every donor in the study was a healthy Caucasian. Three unrelated non-twin adults were additionally sequenced: a male aged 18 to 29, a male aged 50 to 59 and a female aged 50 to 59. Miltenyi CD45RO+ enrichment and human naive T-cell isolation kits were used to isolate memory (CD45RO+) and naive T cells from PBMC. The record originates from a study of identical twins (dated by TCRdb to the mid-2010s). Looking at the study overall: To test whether fetal clonotypes persist, this study deep-sequenced TCR alpha and beta repertoires from monozygotic twins, from unrelated adults of various ages, and from cord blood. Replicate twin experiments were performed at different times using different library preparation protocols to rule out contamination. What the study reported, not specific to this receptor: In monozygotic twins, recombination models systematically underestimated out-of-frame TCR alpha sharing, but the models matched the sharing seen between unrelated individuals. Compared with coincidental sharing between unrelated individuals, an excess of low generation-probability sequences was observed among out-of-frame TCR alpha sequences shared between twins. Fewer insertions were carried by abundant cord blood beta clonotypes, a similar but weaker trend appeared in young adult naive repertoires, and no such trend appeared in memory repertoires. Excess twin sharing in beta out-of-frame sequences was weaker because fewer shared sequences lowered the signal-to-noise ratio. Invariant T cells such as MAIT and iNKT could partly confound zero-insertion analyses, although diverse VJ usage argued against such confounding for most clonotypes. Because the same donors could not be followed over many years, the conclusions depended on cross-sectional statistical analysis.

The protocol used for the library was 5' RACE. The instrument given in TCRdb is Illumina HiSeq 2000. Template switching added a universal primer binding site, and the final cDNA carried a unique molecular identifier that allowed TCR cDNA molecules to be counted accurately. Specific primers in the conserved constant-segment region were used to synthesize first-strand cDNA for the TCR alpha and beta chains. To control for contamination, each cDNA library was double barcoded with a SMART-Mk sample barcode plus Illumina barcodes. Two successive PCR steps introduced TruSeq adapter sequences along with Illumina sample barcodes. The Illumina HiSeq platform was used with custom primers to sequence TCR alpha and beta cDNA libraries. As for the authors' bioinformatics: Raw reads were processed with MiGEC to extract unique molecular identifiers, and MiXCR was used to determine CDR3 positions. Recombination models were inferred per individual with the repgenHMM and IGoR tools using an EM algorithm. The analysis of shared clonotypes was done with the tcR package in R, with sharing normalized by the product of cloneset sizes. To study raw recombination without the effects of thymic and clonal selection, out-of-frame nonproductive sequences were analyzed. TCRdb trimmed public reads at Q25 via fastp, called clones via MiXCR and kept in-frame beta chains. Every entry covers one CDR3 protein and lists the most common genes and DNA from its rows. The V and J calls, along with clone size, are taken from TCRdb and not from the paper's own processing. The sample table shows 400,000 to 500,000 distinct CDR3 sequences, and 18% are seen once. The ten largest clonotypes hold around 10% of the sample.

Via the germline V gene, CDR1 is SGHAT and CDR2 FQNNGV. V is reduced by 3 bases and J by 8 bases, leaving a spacing of 4 bases between them. Counted from cysteine to phenylalanine, this CDR3 has 11 amino acids. Only the CDR3 region is kept as DNA, spanning 33 bases read in frame from base 1. This TCR derives from a man aged 45 to 65 in good health. Here the chain combines TRBV11-2 and TRBJ1-4, with no confidently assigned D gene. Sequencing was performed on naive T cells sorted from blood. Per the publication, the cell subset or site label means: cells isolated with a human naive T-cell isolation kit. At the DNA level, the sequence is TGTGCCAGCAGCTTTACAGAAAAACTGTTTTTT. This yields the protein CASSFTEKLFF.